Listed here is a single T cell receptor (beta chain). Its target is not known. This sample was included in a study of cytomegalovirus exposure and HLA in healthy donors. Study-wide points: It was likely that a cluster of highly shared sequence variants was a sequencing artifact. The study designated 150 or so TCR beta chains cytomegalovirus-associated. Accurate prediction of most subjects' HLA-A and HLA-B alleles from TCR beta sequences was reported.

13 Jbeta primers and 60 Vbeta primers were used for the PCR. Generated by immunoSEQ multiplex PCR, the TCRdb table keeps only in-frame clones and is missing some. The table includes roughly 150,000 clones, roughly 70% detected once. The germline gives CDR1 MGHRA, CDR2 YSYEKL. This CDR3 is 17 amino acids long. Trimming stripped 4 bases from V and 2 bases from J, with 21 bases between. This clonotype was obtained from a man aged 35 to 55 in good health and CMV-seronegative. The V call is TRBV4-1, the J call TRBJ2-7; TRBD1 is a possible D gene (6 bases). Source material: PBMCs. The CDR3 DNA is TGCGCCAGCAGCCCGCCGACAGGCCTATCACGGGCCTACGAGCAGTACTTC. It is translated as CASSPPTGLSRAYEQYF.